This TCR beta chain emerged from a study of blood T cell repertoires in COVID-19. Study-wide context: Donors in the United States, Italy and Spain gave samples during acute or convalescent COVID-19. Sources were T cells, B-cell-depleted T cells, or PBMCs; the material itself was cDNA or gDNA.

Generated by immunoSEQ multiplex PCR, the TCRdb table keeps only in-frame clones and is missing some. This sample carries roughly 280,000 clones, around 86% of them seen once, and the ten largest clones take roughly 4.9%. This clone was counted once. In germline, CDR1 is LGHDT, CDR2 YNNKEL (reference sequence). Between the trimmed V and J ends, which lost 2 bases and 4 bases, there was a span of 20 bases. The CDR3 is made up of 17 amino acids. The Seattle site enrolled patients during active infection and followed them longitudinally. The sequenced sample was peripheral blood. The rearrangement uses TRBV3-1 (or the pseudogene TRBV3-2) and TRBJ1-1; no firm D call. The receptor was derived from an older woman with COVID-19, enrolled during active disease. The CDR3 region is CASSQSQVRVRGTEAFF. CDR3 coding DNA: TGTGCCAGCAGCCAAAGTCAGGTTCGGGTTCGGGGCACTGAAGCTTTCTTT.